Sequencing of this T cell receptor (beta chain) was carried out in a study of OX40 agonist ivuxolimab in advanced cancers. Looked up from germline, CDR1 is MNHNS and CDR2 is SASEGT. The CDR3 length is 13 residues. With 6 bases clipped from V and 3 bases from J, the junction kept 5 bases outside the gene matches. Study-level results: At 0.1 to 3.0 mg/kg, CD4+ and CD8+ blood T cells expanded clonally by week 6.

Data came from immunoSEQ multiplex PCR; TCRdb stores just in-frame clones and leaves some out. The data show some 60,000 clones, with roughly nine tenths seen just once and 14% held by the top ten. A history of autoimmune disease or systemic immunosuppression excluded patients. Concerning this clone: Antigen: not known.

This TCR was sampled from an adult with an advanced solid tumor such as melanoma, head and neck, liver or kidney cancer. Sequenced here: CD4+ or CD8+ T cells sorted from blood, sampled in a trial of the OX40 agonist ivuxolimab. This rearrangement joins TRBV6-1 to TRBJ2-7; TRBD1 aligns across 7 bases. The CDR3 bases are TGTGCCAGCAGACGGGACAGTCACTACGAGCAGTACTTC. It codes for CASRRDSHYEQYF.